This is a list of T cell receptor beta chains from one sample in a study of T-cell memory formation after mild COVID-19. TCRdb reprocessed the 5' RACE reads with MiXCR, giving one entry per CDR3 protein. This sample carries approximately 190,000 distinct CDR3 sequences, around 17% of them seen once, and the ten largest clones take 2% to 2.5%. The specimen sequenced was PBMCs or a T cell subset sorted from them (not recorded which). The receptor set was obtained from an adult woman who had mild COVID-19 (a few samples of this study predate the infection). Cell type and time point are not known. CDR3s include the opening cysteine and the closing phenylalanine or tryptophan. Fields, in order: CDR3 length, clone size, J gene, V gene, D gene, CDR3 protein, CDR3 DNA. A D gene is named only where the DNA matches it firmly. Not every row has a clone size; where given, it reads once, few, many or a size class.

len: 15; abundance: many; j_gene: TRBJ1-1; v_gene: TRBV18; d_gene: TRBD1; CDR3aa: CASSHGQGLNTEAFF; CDR3nt: TGTGCCAGCTCACACGGACAGGGTTTGAACACTGAAGCTTTCTTT
len: 18; abundance: .; j_gene: TRBJ2-2; v_gene: TRBV5-1; d_gene: TRBD2; CDR3aa: CASSLFPSGGPNTGELFF; CDR3nt: TGCGCCAGCAGCTTGTTTCCTAGCGGGGGGCCAAACACCGGGGAGCTGTTTTTT
len: 16; abundance: .; j_gene: TRBJ2-1; v_gene: TRBV12-3/TRBV12-4; d_gene: TRBD2; CDR3aa: CASTLGGTSGSNEQFF; CDR3nt: TGTGCCAGCACCCTGGGAGGGACTAGCGGGAGCAATGAGCAGTTCTTC
len: 15; abundance: .; j_gene: TRBJ1-4; v_gene: TRBV4-1; d_gene: .; CDR3aa: CASSQEGQTGEKLFF; CDR3nt: TGCGCCAGCAGCCAGGAAGGACAGACGGGGGAAAAACTGTTTTTT
len: 16; abundance: .; j_gene: TRBJ2-3; v_gene: TRBV11-2; d_gene: TRBD2; CDR3aa: CASSSTSGLEGDTQYF; CDR3nt: TGTGCCAGCAGCTCGACTAGCGGTTTGGAGGGAGATACGCAGTATTTT
len: 17; abundance: .; j_gene: TRBJ2-3; v_gene: TRBV24-1; d_gene: TRBD2; CDR3aa: CATSDRGLAGATDTQYF; CDR3nt: TGTGCCACCAGTGACCGGGGACTAGCGGGAGCAACAGATACGCAGTATTTT
len: 14; abundance: .; j_gene: TRBJ1-1; v_gene: TRBV2; d_gene: .; CDR3aa: CASRGQFPWAEAFF; CDR3nt: TGTGCCAGCAGAGGACAGTTCCCGTGGGCTGAAGCTTTCTTT
len: 11; abundance: .; j_gene: TRBJ1-1; v_gene: TRBV12-3/TRBV12-4; d_gene: .; CDR3aa: CASSITNLAFF; CDR3nt: TGTGCCAGCAGTATAACAAATTTAGCTTTCTTT
len: 12; abundance: few; j_gene: TRBJ2-7; v_gene: TRBV20-1; d_gene: .; CDR3aa: CSAGLTFYEQYF; CDR3nt: TGCAGTGCCGGACTCACCTTCTACGAGCAGTACTTC
len: 13; abundance: .; j_gene: TRBJ1-1; v_gene: TRBV7-9; d_gene: .; CDR3aa: CASSLHEVPEAFF; CDR3nt: TGTGCCAGCAGCTTACACGAGGTGCCTGAAGCTTTCTTT
len: 15; abundance: .; j_gene: TRBJ1-6; v_gene: TRBV6-5; d_gene: TRBD1; CDR3aa: CASTFSGTDNSPLHF; CDR3nt: TGTGCCAGCACATTTTCCGGGACAGATAATTCACCCCTCCACTTT
len: 15; abundance: many; j_gene: TRBJ2-1; v_gene: TRBV12-3/TRBV12-4; d_gene: TRBD2; CDR3aa: CASSLGDREGGEQFF; CDR3nt: TGTGCCAGCAGTTTAGGAGATCGGGAGGGCGGTGAGCAGTTCTTC
len: 13; abundance: .; j_gene: TRBJ1-5; v_gene: TRBV30; d_gene: .; CDR3aa: CAWGPGVGQPQHF; CDR3nt: TGTGCCTGGGGCCCGGGGGTGGGTCAGCCCCAGCATTTT
len: 14; abundance: few; j_gene: TRBJ1-1; v_gene: TRBV2; d_gene: .; CDR3aa: CASSLKRENTEAFF; CDR3nt: TGTGCCAGCAGTCTCAAAAGGGAAAACACTGAAGCTTTCTTT
len: 14; abundance: .; j_gene: TRBJ1-2; v_gene: TRBV6-2/TRBV6-3; d_gene: .; CDR3aa: CASSYSGRHYGYTF; CDR3nt: TGTGCCAGCAGTTACTCCGGGAGACACTATGGCTACACCTTC
len: 16; abundance: .; j_gene: TRBJ2-7; v_gene: TRBV4-2; d_gene: TRBD1; CDR3aa: CASSQGVRDRDHEQYF; CDR3nt: TGTGCCAGCAGCCAAGGAGTCCGAGACAGGGACCACGAGCAGTACTTC
len: 14; abundance: .; j_gene: TRBJ1-1; v_gene: TRBV7-9; d_gene: .; CDR3aa: CASSPQVSNTEAFF; CDR3nt: TGTGCCAGCAGCCCGCAGGTGTCAAACACTGAAGCTTTCTTT
len: 14; abundance: few; j_gene: TRBJ1-2; v_gene: TRBV20-1; d_gene: .; CDR3aa: CSARDGAGAEGYTF; CDR3nt: TGCAGTGCTAGAGATGGTGCGGGGGCGGAGGGCTACACCTTC
len: 18; abundance: .; j_gene: TRBJ1-1; v_gene: TRBV6-1; d_gene: TRBD1; CDR3aa: CASGPELRTGFMNTEAFF; CDR3nt: TGTGCCAGCGGGCCGGAATTGAGGACAGGGTTCATGAACACTGAAGCTTTCTTT
len: 15; abundance: .; j_gene: TRBJ2-1; v_gene: TRBV12-3/TRBV12-4; d_gene: TRBD2; CDR3aa: CASRGGTTPLSEQFF; CDR3nt: TGTGCCAGCAGGGGAGGGACTACCCCCCTAAGCGAGCAGTTCTTC
len: 15; abundance: few; j_gene: TRBJ2-7; v_gene: TRBV9; d_gene: TRBD2; CDR3aa: CASSATTSGRGEQYF; CDR3nt: TGTGCCAGCAGCGCCACGACTAGCGGGAGGGGCGAGCAGTACTTC
len: 15; abundance: .; j_gene: TRBJ2-2; v_gene: TRBV12-3/TRBV12-4; d_gene: TRBD1; CDR3aa: CASSYDRGRSGELFF; CDR3nt: TGTGCCAGCAGTTATGACAGGGGGCGATCCGGGGAGCTGTTTTTT
len: 15; abundance: few; j_gene: TRBJ1-5; v_gene: TRBV2; d_gene: TRBD1; CDR3aa: CASRVTGGENQPQHF; CDR3nt: TGTGCCAGCAGAGTGACAGGGGGCGAGAATCAGCCCCAGCATTTT
len: 15; abundance: .; j_gene: TRBJ2-3; v_gene: TRBV19; d_gene: .; CDR3aa: CASSSQGLRRDTQYF; CDR3nt: TGTGCCAGTAGTTCCCAAGGCCTCAGACGAGATACGCAGTATTTT
len: 13; abundance: .; j_gene: TRBJ1-5; v_gene: TRBV12-3/TRBV12-4; d_gene: .; CDR3aa: CASSGLSNQPQHF; CDR3nt: TGTGCCAGCAGCGGACTGAGCAATCAGCCCCAGCATTTT
len: 14; abundance: few; j_gene: TRBJ1-2; v_gene: TRBV19; d_gene: TRBD1; CDR3aa: CATRSTGQGYGYTF; CDR3nt: TGTGCCACCCGATCGACGGGACAGGGCTATGGCTACACCTTC
len: 15; abundance: few; j_gene: TRBJ1-4; v_gene: TRBV6-5; d_gene: .; CDR3aa: CASSPSGLTNEKLFF; CDR3nt: TGTGCCAGCAGTCCCTCGGGACTTACCAATGAAAAACTGTTTTTT
len: 14; abundance: .; j_gene: TRBJ2-3; v_gene: TRBV27; d_gene: .; CDR3aa: CASSVTSGQHTQYF; CDR3nt: TGTGCCAGCAGCGTTACGTCGGGGCAACATACGCAGTATTTT
len: 12; abundance: .; j_gene: TRBJ2-2; v_gene: TRBV29-1; d_gene: .; CDR3aa: CSVDSFTGELFF; CDR3nt: TGCAGCGTTGACTCTTTCACCGGGGAGCTGTTTTTT
len: 16; abundance: .; j_gene: TRBJ2-5; v_gene: TRBV7-7; d_gene: TRBD2; CDR3aa: CASSPLAGAGQETQYF; CDR3nt: TGTGCTAGCAGCCCCTTAGCGGGTGCAGGCCAAGAGACCCAGTACTTC
len: 16; abundance: .; j_gene: TRBJ2-3; v_gene: TRBV5-1; d_gene: TRBD2; CDR3aa: CASSFGTSGRTDTQYF; CDR3nt: TGCGCCAGCAGCTTCGGGACTAGCGGACGCACAGATACGCAGTATTTT
len: 13; abundance: .; j_gene: TRBJ2-7; v_gene: TRBV2; d_gene: TRBD2; CDR3aa: CASCVAGVYEQYF; CDR3nt: TGTGCCAGCTGCGTAGCGGGAGTTTACGAGCAGTACTTC
len: 13; abundance: few; j_gene: TRBJ2-3; v_gene: TRBV29-1; d_gene: .; CDR3aa: CSVEANYGDTQYF; CDR3nt: TGCAGCGTTGAAGCCAATTACGGAGATACGCAGTATTTT
len: 16; abundance: few; j_gene: TRBJ1-2; v_gene: TRBV3-1; d_gene: .; CDR3aa: CASSLLRDGANYGYTF; CDR3nt: TGTGCCAGCAGCCTTCTCCGGGACGGAGCTAACTATGGCTACACCTTC
len: 13; abundance: few; j_gene: TRBJ1-5; v_gene: TRBV19; d_gene: .; CDR3aa: CASSGMGNQPQHF; CDR3nt: TGTGCCAGTAGTGGAATGGGCAATCAGCCCCAGCATTTT
len: 13; abundance: few; j_gene: TRBJ2-7; v_gene: TRBV3-1; d_gene: .; CDR3aa: CASSPTLDYEQYF; CDR3nt: TGTGCCAGCAGCCCAACTCTAGACTACGAGCAGTACTTC
len: 12; abundance: .; j_gene: TRBJ1-2; v_gene: TRBV15; d_gene: .; CDR3aa: CATSKGQGGYTF; CDR3nt: TGTGCCACCAGCAAAGGTCAAGGTGGCTACACCTTC
len: 15; abundance: many; j_gene: TRBJ2-1; v_gene: TRBV7-2; d_gene: TRBD2; CDR3aa: CASSFWTSGTNEQFF; CDR3nt: TGTGCCAGCAGCTTCTGGACTAGCGGGACCAATGAGCAGTTCTTC
len: 16; abundance: few; j_gene: TRBJ1-2; v_gene: TRBV7-8; d_gene: TRBD1; CDR3aa: CASSSTRDRTNYGYTF; CDR3nt: TGTGCCAGCAGCTCCACCCGGGACAGGACTAACTATGGCTACACCTTC
len: 15; abundance: .; j_gene: TRBJ1-6; v_gene: TRBV12-3/TRBV12-4; d_gene: TRBD1; CDR3aa: CDSRQGVSYNSPLHF; CDR3nt: TGTGACAGCCGACAGGGGGTCTCCTATAATTCACCCCTCCACTTT
len: 15; abundance: few; j_gene: TRBJ2-5; v_gene: TRBV20-1; d_gene: TRBD1; CDR3aa: CSARGDRAFQETQYF; CDR3nt: TGCAGTGCTAGGGGTGACAGGGCTTTTCAAGAGACCCAGTACTTC
len: 13; abundance: .; j_gene: TRBJ2-1; v_gene: TRBV10-3; d_gene: TRBD1; CDR3aa: CAISEEGAGEQFF; CDR3nt: TGTGCCATCAGTGAGGAGGGGGCGGGTGAGCAGTTCTTC
len: 16; abundance: .; j_gene: TRBJ1-2; v_gene: TRBV7-2; d_gene: TRBD1; CDR3aa: CASSLLRTGGDYGYTF; CDR3nt: TGTGCCAGCAGCTTACTCAGGACAGGGGGGGACTATGGCTACACCTTC
len: 14; abundance: .; j_gene: TRBJ2-4; v_gene: TRBV12-3/TRBV12-4; d_gene: .; CDR3aa: CASRLQDRVGIQYF; CDR3nt: TGTGCCAGCAGACTCCAGGACCGGGTAGGGATTCAGTACTTC
len: 12; abundance: .; j_gene: TRBJ1-1; v_gene: TRBV5-1; d_gene: .; CDR3aa: CASSYGDTEAFF; CDR3nt: TGCGCCAGCAGTTACGGGGACACTGAAGCTTTCTTT
len: 14; abundance: few; j_gene: TRBJ2-7; v_gene: TRBV7-2; d_gene: TRBD2; CDR3aa: CASSSWTSGYEQYF; CDR3nt: TGTGCCAGCAGCTCCTGGACTAGCGGGTACGAGCAGTACTTC
len: 15; abundance: few; j_gene: TRBJ2-7; v_gene: TRBV11-2; d_gene: TRBD2; CDR3aa: CASSLGLATSYEQYF; CDR3nt: TGTGCCAGCAGCTTAGGACTAGCGACTTCCTACGAGCAGTACTTC
len: 15; abundance: .; j_gene: TRBJ2-2; v_gene: TRBV27; d_gene: .; CDR3aa: CASIGLGGRVGELFF; CDR3nt: TGTGCCAGCATAGGTTTGGGGGGGCGCGTCGGGGAGCTGTTTTTT
len: 12; abundance: few; j_gene: TRBJ1-2; v_gene: TRBV29-1; d_gene: .; CDR3aa: CSVGQSNYGYTF; CDR3nt: TGCAGCGTAGGACAGTCGAACTATGGCTACACCTTC
len: 14; abundance: few; j_gene: TRBJ2-7; v_gene: TRBV7-9; d_gene: .; CDR3aa: CASSLQGNSYEQYF; CDR3nt: TGTGCCAGCAGCTTACAGGGTAACTCCTACGAGCAGTACTTC
len: 14; abundance: few; j_gene: TRBJ2-7; v_gene: TRBV5-8; d_gene: .; CDR3aa: CASSTGQPFYEQYF; CDR3nt: TGTGCCAGCAGCACCGGACAGCCTTTCTACGAGCAGTACTTC
len: 15; abundance: many; j_gene: TRBJ2-3; v_gene: TRBV9; d_gene: TRBD1; CDR3aa: CASSASWTGADTQYF; CDR3nt: TGTGCCAGCAGCGCGTCCTGGACAGGGGCAGATACGCAGTATTTT
len: 15; abundance: .; j_gene: TRBJ2-7; v_gene: TRBV4-2; d_gene: .; CDR3aa: CASSQDVAGFYEQYF; CDR3nt: TGTGCCAGCAGCCAAGATGTGGCAGGGTTCTACGAGCAGTACTTC
len: 13; abundance: .; j_gene: TRBJ2-1; v_gene: TRBV14; d_gene: .; CDR3aa: CASSQRLGDEQFF; CDR3nt: TGTGCCAGCAGCCAACGTCTCGGGGACGAGCAGTTCTTC
len: 13; abundance: few; j_gene: TRBJ2-1; v_gene: TRBV20-1; d_gene: .; CDR3aa: CSARDMLVHEQFF; CDR3nt: TGCAGTGCTAGAGATATGTTAGTACATGAGCAGTTCTTC